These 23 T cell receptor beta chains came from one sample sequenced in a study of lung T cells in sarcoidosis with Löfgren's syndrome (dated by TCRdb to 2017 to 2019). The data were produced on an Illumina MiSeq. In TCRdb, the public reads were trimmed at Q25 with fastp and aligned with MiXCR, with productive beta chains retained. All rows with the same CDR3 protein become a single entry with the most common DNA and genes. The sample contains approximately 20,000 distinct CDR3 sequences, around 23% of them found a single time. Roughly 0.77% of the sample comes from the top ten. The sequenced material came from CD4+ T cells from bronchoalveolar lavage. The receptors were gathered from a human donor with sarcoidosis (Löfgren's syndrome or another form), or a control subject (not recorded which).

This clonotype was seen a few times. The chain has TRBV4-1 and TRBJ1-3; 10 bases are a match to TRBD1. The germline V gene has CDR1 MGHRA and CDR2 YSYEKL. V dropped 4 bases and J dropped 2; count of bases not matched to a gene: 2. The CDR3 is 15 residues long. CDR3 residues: CASSPGQGAGNTIYF. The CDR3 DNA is TGCGCCAGCAGCCCCGGACAGGGGGCTGGAAACACCATATATTTT.

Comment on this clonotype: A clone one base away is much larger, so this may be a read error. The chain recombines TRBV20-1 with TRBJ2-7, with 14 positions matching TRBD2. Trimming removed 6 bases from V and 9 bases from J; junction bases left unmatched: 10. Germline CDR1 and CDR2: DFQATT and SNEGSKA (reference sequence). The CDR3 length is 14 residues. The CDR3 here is CSAEGLAGENGQYF. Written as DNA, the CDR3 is TGCAGTGCCGAGGGACTAGCGGGAGAAAACGGGCAGTACTTC.

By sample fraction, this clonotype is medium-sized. In nucleotides, the CDR3 is TGTGCCAGCACCGGACAATTGAGGGGCTACACCTTC. Translation: CASTGQLRGYTF. This rearrangement joins TRBV6-1 to TRBJ1-2, with D perhaps TRBD1 (5 bases). The germline gives CDR1 MNHNS, CDR2 SASEGT. This CDR3 contains 12 residues. The germline V and J ends were trimmed by 7 bases and 8 bases, with 14 bases remaining between them.

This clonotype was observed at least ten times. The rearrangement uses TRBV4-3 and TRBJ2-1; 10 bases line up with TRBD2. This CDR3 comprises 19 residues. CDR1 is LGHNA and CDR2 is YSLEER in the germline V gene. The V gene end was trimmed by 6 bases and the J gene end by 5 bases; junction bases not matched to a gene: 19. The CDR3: CASSSMGAGGIKSDNEQFF. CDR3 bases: TGCGCCAGCAGTTCAATGGGAGCGGGAGGGATTAAATCAGACAATGAGCAGTTCTTC.

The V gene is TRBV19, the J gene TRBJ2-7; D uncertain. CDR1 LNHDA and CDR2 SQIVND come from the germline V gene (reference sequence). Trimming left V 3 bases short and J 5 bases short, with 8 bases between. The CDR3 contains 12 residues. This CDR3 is CASSIRSDEQYF. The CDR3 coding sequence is TGTGCCAGTAGTATTCGGAGCGACGAGCAGTACTTC. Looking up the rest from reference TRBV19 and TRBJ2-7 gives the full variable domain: DGGITQSPKYLFRKEGQNVTLSCEQNLNHDAMYWYRQDPGQGLRLIYYSQIVNDFQKGDIAEGYSVSREKKESFPLTVTSAQKNPTAFYLCASSIRSDEQYFGPGTRLTVT.

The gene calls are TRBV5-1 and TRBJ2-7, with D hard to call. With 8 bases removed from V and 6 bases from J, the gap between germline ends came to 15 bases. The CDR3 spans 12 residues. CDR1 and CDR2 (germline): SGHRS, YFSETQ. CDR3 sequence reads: CASSRTRAEQYF. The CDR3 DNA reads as TGCGCCAGTAGCCGGACGAGAGCCGAGCAGTACTTC.

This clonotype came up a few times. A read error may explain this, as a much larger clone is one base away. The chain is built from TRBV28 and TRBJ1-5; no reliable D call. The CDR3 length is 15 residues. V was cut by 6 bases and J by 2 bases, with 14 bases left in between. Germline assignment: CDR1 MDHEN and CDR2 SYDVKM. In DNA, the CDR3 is TGTGCCAGCAGGACTGACTCCGGAGGCAATCAGCCCCAGCATTTT. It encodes CASRTDSGGNQPQHF.

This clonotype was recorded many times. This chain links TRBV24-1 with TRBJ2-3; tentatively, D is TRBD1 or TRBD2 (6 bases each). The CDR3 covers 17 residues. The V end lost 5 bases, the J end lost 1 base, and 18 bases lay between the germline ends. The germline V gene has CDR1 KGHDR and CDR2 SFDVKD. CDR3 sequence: CATSATGTVAGTDTQYF. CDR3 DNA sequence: TGTGCCACCAGTGCTACAGGGACCGTAGCGGGCACAGATACGCAGTATTTT.

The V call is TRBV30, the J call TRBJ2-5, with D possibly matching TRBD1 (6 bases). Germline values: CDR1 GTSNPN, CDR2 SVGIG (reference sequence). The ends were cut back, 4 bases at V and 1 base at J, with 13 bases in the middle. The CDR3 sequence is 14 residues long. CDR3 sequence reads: CAWTPTGTQETQYF. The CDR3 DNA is TGTGCCTGGACCCCTACAGGGACCCAAGAGACCCAGTACTTC.

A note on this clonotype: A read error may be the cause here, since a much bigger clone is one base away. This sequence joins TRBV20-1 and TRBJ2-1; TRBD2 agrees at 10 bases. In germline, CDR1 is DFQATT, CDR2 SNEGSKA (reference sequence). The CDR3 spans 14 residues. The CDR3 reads CSAEQREGVNERFF. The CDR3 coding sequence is TGCAGTGCTGAACAGCGGGAGGGGGTCAATGAGCGGTTCTTC.

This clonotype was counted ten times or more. CDR3 in DNA: TGCGCCAGCAGCCAAAATGGGACAAGCGGGACATGTGAGACCCAGTACTTC. Its protein product is CASSQNGTSGTCETQYF. V gene TRBV4-1 combines with J gene TRBJ2-5; D possibly corresponds to TRBD2 (7 bases). Looked up from germline, CDR1 is MGHRA and CDR2 is YSYEKL. This CDR3 is 17 amino acids long. Trimming took off 2 bases at V and 5 bases at J, with 21 bases between the two ends.

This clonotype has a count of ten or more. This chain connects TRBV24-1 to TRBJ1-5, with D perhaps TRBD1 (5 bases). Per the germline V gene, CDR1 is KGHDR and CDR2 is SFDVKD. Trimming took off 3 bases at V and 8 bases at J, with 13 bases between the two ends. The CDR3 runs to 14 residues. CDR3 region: CATSDVGGREPQHF. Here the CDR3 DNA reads TGTGCCACCAGTGATGTGGGGGGACGGGAGCCCCAGCATTTT.

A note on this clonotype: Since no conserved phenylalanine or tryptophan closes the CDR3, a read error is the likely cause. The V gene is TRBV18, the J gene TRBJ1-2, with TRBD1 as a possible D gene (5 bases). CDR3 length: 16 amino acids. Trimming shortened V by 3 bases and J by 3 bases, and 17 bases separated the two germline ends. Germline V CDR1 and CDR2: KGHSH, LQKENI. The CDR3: CASSPSTGNSDYGYTS. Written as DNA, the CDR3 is TGTGCCAGCTCACCCTCAACAGGAAACTCTGACTATGGCTACACCTCC.

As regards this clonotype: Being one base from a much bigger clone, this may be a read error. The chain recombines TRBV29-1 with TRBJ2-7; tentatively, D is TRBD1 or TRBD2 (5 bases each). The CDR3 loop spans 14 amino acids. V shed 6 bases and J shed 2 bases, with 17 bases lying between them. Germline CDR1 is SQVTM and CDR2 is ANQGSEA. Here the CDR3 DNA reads TGCAGCGTCCGCTGGACAACTAGGCCCTACGAGCAGTACTTC. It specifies CSVRWTTRPYEQYF.

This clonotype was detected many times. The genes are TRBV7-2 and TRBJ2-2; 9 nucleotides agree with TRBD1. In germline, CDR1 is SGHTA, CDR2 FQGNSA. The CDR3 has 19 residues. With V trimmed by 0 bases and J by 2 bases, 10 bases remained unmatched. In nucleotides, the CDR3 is TGTGCCAGCAGCTTAGCAGGGACAGGGATGGTGGGCAACACCGGGGAGCTGTTTTTT. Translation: CASSLAGTGMVGNTGELFF. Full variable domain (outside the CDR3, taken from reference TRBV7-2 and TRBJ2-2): GAGVSQSPSNKVTEKGKDVELRCDPISGHTALYWYRQSLGQGLEFLIYFQGNSAPDKSGLPSDRFSAERTGGSVSTLTIQRTQQEDSAVYLCASSLAGTGMVGNTGELFFGEGSRLTVL.

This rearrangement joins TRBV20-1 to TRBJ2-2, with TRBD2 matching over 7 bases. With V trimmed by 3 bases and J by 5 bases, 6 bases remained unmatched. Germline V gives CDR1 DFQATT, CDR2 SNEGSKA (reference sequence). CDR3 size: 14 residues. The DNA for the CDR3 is TGCAGTGCTAGTCACGGGAGGAGGACCGGGGAGCTGTTTTTT. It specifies CSASHGRRTGELFF.

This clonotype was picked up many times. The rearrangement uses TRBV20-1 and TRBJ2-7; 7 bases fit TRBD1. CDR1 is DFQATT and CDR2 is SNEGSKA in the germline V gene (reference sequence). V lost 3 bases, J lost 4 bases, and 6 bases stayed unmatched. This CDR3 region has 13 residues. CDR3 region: CSARAGGIYEQYF. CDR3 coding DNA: TGCAGTGCTAGGGCAGGGGGAATTTACGAGCAGTACTTC.

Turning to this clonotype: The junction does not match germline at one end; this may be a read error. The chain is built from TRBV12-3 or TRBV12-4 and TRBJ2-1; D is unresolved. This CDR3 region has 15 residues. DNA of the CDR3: TGTGCCAGCAGTTTAAATCTGGGAATTTACAATGAGCGGTTCTTC. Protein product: CASSLNLGIYNERFF.

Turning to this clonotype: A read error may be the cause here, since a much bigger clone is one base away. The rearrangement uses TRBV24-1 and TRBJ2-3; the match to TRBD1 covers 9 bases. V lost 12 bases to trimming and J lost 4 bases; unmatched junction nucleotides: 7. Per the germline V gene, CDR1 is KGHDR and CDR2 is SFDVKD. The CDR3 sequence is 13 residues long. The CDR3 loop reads CAVQGAVADTQYF. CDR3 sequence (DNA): TGTGCCGTACAGGGGGCGGTGGCAGATACGCAGTATTTT.

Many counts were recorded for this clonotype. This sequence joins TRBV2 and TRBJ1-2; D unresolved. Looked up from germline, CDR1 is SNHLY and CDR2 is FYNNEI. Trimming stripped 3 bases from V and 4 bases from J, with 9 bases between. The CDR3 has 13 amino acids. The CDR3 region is CASSESGLYGYTF. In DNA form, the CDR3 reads TGTGCCAGCAGTGAGTCAGGTCTCTATGGCTACACCTTC.

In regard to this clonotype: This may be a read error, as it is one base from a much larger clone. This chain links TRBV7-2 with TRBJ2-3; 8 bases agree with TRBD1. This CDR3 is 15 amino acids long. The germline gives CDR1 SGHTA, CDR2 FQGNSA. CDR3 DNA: TGTGCCAGCAGCTTCGACAGGGGTCCCACAGATGCGCAGTATTTT. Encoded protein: CASSFDRGPTDAQYF.

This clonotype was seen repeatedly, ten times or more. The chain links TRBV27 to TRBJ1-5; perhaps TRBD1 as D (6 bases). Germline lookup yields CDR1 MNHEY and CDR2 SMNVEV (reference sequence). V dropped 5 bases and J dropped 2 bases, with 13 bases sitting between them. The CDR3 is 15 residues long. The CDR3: CASSRLGGGNQPQHF. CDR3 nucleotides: TGTGCCAGCAGTCGTCTAGGGGGAGGCAATCAGCCCCAGCATTTT.

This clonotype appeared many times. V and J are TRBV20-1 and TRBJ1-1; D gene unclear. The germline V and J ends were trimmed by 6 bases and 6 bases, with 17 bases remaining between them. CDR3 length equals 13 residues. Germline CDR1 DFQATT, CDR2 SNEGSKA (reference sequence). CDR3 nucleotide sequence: TGCAGTGCAAGGGAGTTTTCAGGACCTGAAGCTTTCTTT. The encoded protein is CSAREFSGPEAFF.